These T cell receptor beta chains were read from a single sample in a study of T cells in Graves' hyperthyroidism and ophthalmopathy. Using its own MiXCR run on the multiplex PCR reads, TCRdb lists one record per CDR3 protein. This sample has about 370,000 distinct CDR3 sequences, with over 12% found just once. Material: blood. The source is an older woman with Graves' ophthalmopathy. CDR3s include the opening cysteine and the closing phenylalanine or tryptophan. A D gene is named only where the DNA matches it firmly.

v_call	j_call	d_call	cdr3_length	cdr3_aa
TRBV5-1	TRBJ2-3	-	12	CASRLSTDTQYF
TRBV4-1	TRBJ2-5	-	16	CASSLAGGVTQETQYF
TRBV30	TRBJ2-5	TRBD2	13	CAWDPGLAETQYF
TRBV29-1	TRBJ2-7	-	12	CSTWDASYEQYF
TRBV6-5	TRBJ2-1	TRBD1	18	CGSSYSRGGQGVSNEQFF
TRBV28	TRBJ2-2	-	12	CASLHGTGELFF
TRBV9	TRBJ2-5	TRBD2	16	CASSPGLAGVQETQYF
TRBV29-1	TRBJ2-7	TRBD2	15	CSVARDLAGGPEQYF
TRBV7-9	TRBJ2-7	-	17	CASSTRGAGVQRYEQYF
TRBV28	TRBJ2-7	-	13	CASSLQSPYEQYF
TRBV6-5	TRBJ1-6	TRBD1	15	CASSYSGTGSSPLHF
TRBV14	TRBJ2-3	TRBD2	16	CASSHRGGARTDTQYF
TRBV27	TRBJ2-7	-	12	CACRSPTYEQYF
TRBV5-1	TRBJ2-2	-	16	CASSSPGGGTTGELFF
TRBV10-3	TRBJ2-7	-	13	CAISPGPGYEQYF
TRBV15	TRBJ1-5	-	15	CATSRGPGPNQPQHF
TRBV3-1	TRBJ2-4	-	16	CASSHPLTGAGNIQYF
TRBV28	TRBJ2-6	-	18	CASSPLQGWVTGANVLTF
TRBV7-2	TRBJ2-7	-	15	CASSLRASENYEQYF
TRBV5-1	TRBJ2-7	TRBD2	15	CASSLTSGRQDEQYF
TRBV6-1	TRBJ2-7	-	16	CASRTQEVWASYEQYF
TRBV27	TRBJ2-7	-	16	CASSLKGTDQTYEQYF
TRBV7-9	TRBJ1-1	-	15	CASSLAGGSNTEAFF
TRBV7-3	TRBJ2-7	-	14	CASSRTGRGDEQYF
TRBV28	TRBJ2-1	-	14	CASSLRTAYNEQFF
TRBV27	TRBJ2-3	TRBD2	13	CASSWGLAGTQYF
TRBV19	TRBJ2-6	TRBD1	17	CASSTRTGRSGANVLTF
TRBV7-3	TRBJ2-1	-	13	CASSRGAANEQFF
TRBV20-1	TRBJ2-1	-	17	CSARDHTGAKAGNEQFF
TRBV18	TRBJ2-7	-	14	CASSQREHPNEQYF